The 19 T cell receptor beta chains reported below all come from one sample, sequenced in a study of shared clonotypes between healthy human individuals. Repertoires were generated with immunoSEQ multiplex PCR, while TCRdb's copy carries only in-frame clones and drops some. The profile shows about 2 million clones, 85% to 95% of them singletons. The specimen sequenced was naive CD4+ T cells sorted from blood. Described subset: CD45RA+ positively selected. Receptors were obtained from a man aged 18-30 years in good health.

The chain couples TRBV13 to TRBJ2-2; the D call may be TRBD1 or TRBD2 (5 bases each). Trimming pared 6 bases from V and 4 bases from J, leaving 12 bases between. The CDR3 is made up of 14 amino acids. Germline V gene sequence: CDR1 PRHDT, CDR2 FYEKMQ (reference sequence). CDR3 protein: CASSPRGATGELFF. CDR3 sequence (DNA): TGTGCCAGCAGTCCCAGAGGGGCCACCGGGGAGCTGTTTTTT.

The rearrangement joins TRBV5-1 to TRBJ2-7; D may match TRBD1 or TRBD2 (6 bases each). Germline values: CDR1 SGHRS, CDR2 YFSETQ. The CDR3 covers 19 residues. V was shortened by 4 bases and J by 0 bases, with 26 bases between the two germline ends. The CDR3: CASSRRGGVAVISSYEQYF. For the CDR3, the DNA is TGCGCCAGCAGCCGCAGGGGTGGGGTAGCGGTAATCAGCTCCTACGAGCAGTACTTC.

A remark on this clone: The sample has other DNA sequences that encode this CDR3 too. The chain recombines TRBV6-6 with TRBJ2-7; D possibly corresponds to TRBD1 (6 bases). CDR3 length: 13 amino acids. CDR1 and CDR2 from the germline V gene are MNHNY and SVGAGI (reference sequence). V dropped 6 bases and J dropped 3 bases, with 12 bases sitting between them. In nucleotides, the CDR3 is TGTGCCAGCAGCCTTCCACAGGGCTACGAGCAGTACTTC. Translated, it gives CASSLPQGYEQYF.

The rearrangement uses TRBV28 and TRBJ1-5, with D uncertain. CDR1 and CDR2 (germline): MDHEN, SYDVKM. This CDR3 is 14 amino acids long. The germline V and J ends were trimmed by 2 bases and 2 bases, with 7 bases remaining between them. The CDR3 protein is CASSLNPRNQPQHF. The DNA of the CDR3 is TGTGCCAGCAGTTTAAACCCACGCAATCAGCCCCAGCATTTT.

J is TRBJ2-1 and V is TRBV6-6; tentatively, D is TRBD1 (5 bases). The germline gives CDR1 MNHNY, CDR2 SVGAGI (reference sequence). V gave up 2 bases and J gave up 6 bases, with 11 bases separating them. This CDR3 contains 14 residues. CDR3 nucleotides: TGTGCCAGCAGTTACGGTACAGGTACCAATGAGCAGTTCTTC. Amino acid sequence: CASSYGTGTNEQFF.

The chain joins TRBV5-1 to TRBJ2-7, with no clear D. V lost 1 base to trimming and J lost 6 bases, with 14 bases between them. Germline lookup yields CDR1 SGHRS and CDR2 YFSETQ. This CDR3 is built from 14 residues. CDR3 protein: CASSLTALSPEQYF. The CDR3 nucleotides read TGCGCCAGCAGCTTGACAGCTCTTTCTCCCGAGCAGTACTTC.

The genes are TRBV5-4 and TRBJ1-4; D possibly corresponds to TRBD1 (5 bases). Trimming cost V 2 bases and J 5 bases, with 10 bases left between them. CDR3 size: 14 residues. CDR1 is SGHNT, CDR2 YYREEE, per germline (reference sequence). CDR3 region: CASSFEGPNEKLFF. The DNA for the CDR3 is TGTGCCAGCAGCTTCGAGGGACCGAATGAAAAACTGTTTTTT.

The chain has TRBV7-2 and TRBJ2-7; 9 nucleotides line up with TRBD2. The germline CDR1 and CDR2 sequences are SGHTA and FQGNSA. J gave up 2 bases and V 1 base, and 3 bases lay outside the gene matches. CDR3 size: 15 residues. DNA for the CDR3: TGTGCCAGCAGCTTAGATTTAGCGGGGGCCTACGAGCAGTACTTC. Translation gives CASSLDLAGAYEQYF.

This clone was found once. CDR3 bases: TGCGCCAGCAGCCAGAGCCTCAGGGGGAACACTGAAGCTTTCTTT. Its translation: CASSQSLRGNTEAFF. The chain combines TRBV4-1 with TRBJ1-1; maybe TRBD1 (6 bases). Germline V gene data show CDR1 as MGHRA and CDR2 as YSYEKL. The CDR3 consists of 15 residues. Trimming pared 3 bases from V and 1 base from J, leaving 12 bases between.

The gene calls are TRBV11-3 and TRBJ2-3; 8 bases are shared with TRBD2. The CDR3 covers 15 residues. Per the germline V gene, CDR1 is SGHNT and CDR2 is YENEEA. J lost 4 bases, V lost 0 bases, and 3 bases had no gene match. As DNA, the CDR3 is TGTGCCAGCAGCTTAGATCGCGGGAGGTCAGATACGCAGTATTTT. This gives the protein CASSLDRGRSDTQYF.

V is TRBV5-6 and J is TRBJ2-1; maybe TRBD2 (6 bases). The CDR3 has 18 amino acids. V lost 2 bases and J 0 bases, leaving 18 bases between the germline ends. Germline V gene sequence: CDR1 SGHDT, CDR2 YYEEEE. Written as DNA, the CDR3 is TGTGCCAGCAGCTTAGGAGGGTTTGAAAGGAGCTCCTACAATGAGCAGTTCTTC. The encoded protein is CASSLGGFERSSYNEQFF. The variable domain in full, with the rest retrieved from reference TRBV5-6 and TRBJ2-1, is DAGVTQSPTHLIKTRGQQVTLRCSPKSGHDTVSWYQQALGQGPQFIFQYYEEEERQRGNFPDRFSGHQFPNYSSELNVNALLLGDSALYLCASSLGGFERSSYNEQFFGPGTRLTVL.

The chain has TRBV7-2 and TRBJ1-5, with 7 nucleotides matching TRBD1. Germline CDR1 is SGHTA and CDR2 is FQGNSA. Germline trimming cut 5 bases from V and 3 bases from J; bases unmatched to any gene: 13. This CDR3 is built from 17 residues. The CDR3 sequence is CASSLNRPGQNNQPQHF. The CDR3 DNA follows: TGTGCCAGCAGCCTTAATCGCCCGGGACAGAACAATCAGCCCCAGCATTTT.

The gene calls are TRBV5-1 and TRBJ2-5, with D possibly TRBD2 on 5 matching bases. The V gene lost 3 bases and the J gene lost 5 bases, with 11 bases spanning the gap. Germline CDR1 reads SGHRS; CDR2 reads YFSETQ. There are 13 residues in the CDR3. In DNA, the CDR3 is TGCGCCAGCAGCTCGGGAACTCGGGAGACCCAGTACTTC. It encodes CASSSGTRETQYF.

V gene TRBV9 combines with J gene TRBJ1-2; perhaps TRBD1 as D (6 bases). CDR3 length equals 16 residues. Trimming removed 4 bases from V and 8 bases from J, with 24 bases in between. CDR1 SGDLS and CDR2 YYNGEE come from the germline V gene. As DNA, the CDR3 is TGTGCCAGCAGCCCAAGAGGGTTAACAGGGAAAGAAGGCTACACCTTC. Translating gives CASSPRGLTGKEGYTF.

This chain connects TRBV4-1 to TRBJ2-7, with D perhaps matching TRBD1 (5 bases). The V gene's germline CDR1 is MGHRA and CDR2 YSYEKL. This CDR3 region has 15 residues. Trimming shortened V by 4 bases and J by 2 bases, and 15 bases separated the two germline ends. CDR3 sequence (DNA): TGCGCCAGCAGCCCGGGCGATGGCAGGGCCTACGAGCAGTACTTC. Translated, it gives CASSPGDGRAYEQYF.

The V gene is TRBV7-2, the J gene TRBJ2-7, with TRBD2 matching over 12 bases. CDR3 size: 17 residues. Per germline, CDR1 SGHTA and CDR2 FQGNSA. V lost 5 bases, J lost 2 bases, and 10 bases stayed unmatched. This CDR3 reads CASSPSTSGGDTYEQYF. CDR3 DNA: TGTGCCAGCAGCCCATCGACTAGCGGGGGCGATACCTACGAGCAGTACTTC.

This clone appeared many times. Distinct nucleotide sequences in the sample also encode this CDR3. The chain recombines TRBV25-1 with TRBJ2-7, with D perhaps TRBD1 or TRBD2 (5 bases each). V gave up 2 bases and J gave up 1 base, with 15 bases separating them. CDR3 length equals 16 residues. Germline V lookup: CDR1 MGHDK, CDR2 SYGVNS. The CDR3 here is CASSETGTKKSYEQYF. As DNA, the CDR3 is TGTGCCAGCAGTGAAACCGGGACCAAGAAGTCCTACGAGCAGTACTTC.

V is TRBV1 and J is TRBJ1-3; TRBD1, the table's D call, was not compared with the DNA. TRBV1 is assigned pseudogene status. The CDR3 contains 15 residues. DNA of the CDR3: TGCACCAGCAGCCTATTCCAGGGGGCTGGAAACACCATATATTTT. This codes for CTSSLFQGAGNTIYF.

This chain connects TRBV30 to TRBJ2-1, with unresolved D. This CDR3 region has 11 residues. V shed 5 bases and J shed 5 bases, with 7 bases lying between them. Germline-derived CDR1 and CDR2 are GTSNPN and SVGIG (reference sequence). In nucleotides, the CDR3 is TGTGCCTGGGACCGGGACAATGAGCAGTTCTTC. This encodes CAWDRDNEQFF.